Below, one T cell receptor (beta chain) is given with its context. Its antigen is undetermined. A much larger clonotype is one base distant, so this may be a read error. The record originates from a study of blood T cells in healthy people across ages. From germline, CDR1 is MNHNY and CDR2 SVGAGI (reference sequence). The CDR3 length is 11 residues. Trimming removed 10 bases at V and 8 bases at J, with 11 bases between. Combining a sample-barcoded 5' primer with a J-beta primer mix, a second PCR ran for roughly 7 to 11 cycles. Each cDNA molecule was tagged by a template-switch adaptor with 12 random nucleotides. MiXCR, applied by TCRdb to the 5' RACE reads, yields one record per CDR3 protein. The sample consists of 650,000 or so distinct CDR3 sequences, around 50% of them appearing once. Isolating PBMCs gave at least 6.5 million of these cells per sample. Study results and caveats: Long-lived donors exceeded aged donors in naive CD4+ cells and diversity. TCR beta diversity correlated strongly with naive T cell percentage.

The clonotype comes from a woman aged 80 or older in good health. The V and J genes are TRBV6-6 and TRBJ1-4, with a possible D match to TRBD1 (5 bases). Material for sequencing was blood. Here the CDR3 reads CATRGVEKLFF. CDR3 nucleotides: TGTGCCACCCGGGGGGTCGAAAAACTGTTTTTT.